What follows describes a single T cell receptor beta chain. The CDR3 runs to 17 residues. Trimming took 0 bases from V and 0 from J; bases not matched to a gene: 5. From germline, CDR1 is MNHEY and CDR2 SMNVEV (reference sequence). The sample comes from a study of Ad26.COV2.S vaccination and SARS-CoV-2 variants. Only in-frame clones appear in the TCRdb table, and some are missing; sequencing was by immunoSEQ multiplex PCR. The repertoire includes hundreds of thousands of clones, 80% to 95% of them detected once, and over 1.5% sits in the top ten. Regarding treatment: about 20 received Ad26.COV2.S at low or high dose, single or two shots; roughly 5 received placebo; per-sample allocation not given. Vaccine and placebo recipients were sampled on day 63 after the first injection.

The sequencing used peripheral blood, collected in a trial of Ad26.COV2.S vaccine versus placebo. The chain uses TRBV27 and TRBJ1-2, with 9 nucleotides matching TRBD1. This clonotype was sampled from a person between 18 and 60 years old who received the Ad26.COV2.S COVID-19 vaccine or a placebo. The DNA of the CDR3 is TGTGCCAGCAGTTTATCGGGGACAGGGTGGTCTAACTATGGCTACACCTTC. It codes for CASSLSGTGWSNYGYTF.